Presented here are 22 T cell receptor beta chains from one specimen sequenced in a study of blood T cell repertoires in COVID-19. The data were produced by immunoSEQ multiplex PCR, yet TCRdb's version contains in-frame clones alone and is incomplete. The sample consists of about 100,000 clones, 79% of them appearing once. The sequencing sample was made of peripheral blood. The receptors here all came from a woman at least 80 years old with active or convalescent COVID-19.

V and J are TRBV30 and TRBJ1-2, with 7 positions matching TRBD1. With V trimmed by 8 bases and J by 2 bases, 2 bases remained unmatched. Germline CDR1 reads GTSNPN; CDR2 reads SVGIG (reference sequence). This CDR3 is built from 11 residues. The CDR3 is CAAGQNYGYTF. In DNA form, the CDR3 reads TGTGCCGCGGGACAGAACTATGGCTACACCTTC.

The chain recombines TRBV7-6 with TRBJ2-7; tentative D call: TRBD1 (6 bases). There are 17 residues in the CDR3. V gave up 4 bases and J gave up 1 base, with 20 bases separating them. Germline V gene data show CDR1 as SGHVS and CDR2 as FNYEAQ. The CDR3 nucleotides are TGTGCCAGCAGCTCAATACACCGGGACAAAGTATCCTACGAGCAGTACTTC. This codes for CASSSIHRDKVSYEQYF.

V usage is TRBV19 and J usage is TRBJ2-7; 8 nucleotides line up with TRBD2. After removal of 6 bases from V and 2 bases from J, the junction contained 9 bases not matched to a gene. CDR1 and CDR2 from the germline V gene are LNHDA and SQIVND (reference sequence). The CDR3 loop spans 15 amino acids. The CDR3 DNA follows: TGTGCCAGTAGCCCGGGGGGGAATTACCCCTACGAGCAGTACTTC. Its translation: CASSPGGNYPYEQYF.

The chain combines TRBV2 with TRBJ2-7; TRBD2 agrees at 12 bases. This CDR3 contains 16 residues. J gave up 5 bases and V 4 bases, and 9 bases lay outside the gene matches. The germline V gene has CDR1 SNHLY and CDR2 FYNNEI. The CDR3 loop is CASSVGLAGSVDEQYF. Here the CDR3 DNA reads TGTGCCAGCAGTGTTGGACTAGCGGGATCTGTCGACGAGCAGTACTTC. Drawing the rest from reference TRBV2 and TRBJ2-7, the complete variable domain is EPEVTQTPSHQVTQMGQEVILRCVPISNHLYFYWYRQILGQKVEFLVSFYNNEISEKSEIFDDQFSVERPDGSNFTLKIRSTKLEDSAMYFCASSVGLAGSVDEQYFGPGTRLTVT.

The chain has TRBV9 and TRBJ1-1; perhaps TRBD1 as D (5 bases). The CDR3 loop spans 15 amino acids. V was cut by 4 bases and J by 1 base, with 14 bases left in between. Germline CDR1 reads SGDLS; CDR2 reads YYNGEE. The CDR3: CASSPTIGQNTEAFF. The CDR3 nucleotides are TGTGCCAGCAGCCCAACGATCGGACAGAACACTGAAGCTTTCTTT.

The chain carries TRBV7-2 and TRBJ2-2; the D gene is possibly TRBD2 (6 bases). The germline CDR1 and CDR2 sequences are SGHTA and FQGNSA. The germline V and J ends were trimmed by 5 bases and 7 bases, with 11 bases remaining between them. The CDR3 covers 13 residues. Written as DNA, the CDR3 is TGTGCCAGCAGCCCGTCTAGCGTCGGGGAGCTGTTTTTT. Its protein is CASSPSSVGELFF.

V is TRBV5-1 and J is TRBJ1-1, with 7 positions matching TRBD1. After removal of 4 bases from V and 4 bases from J, the junction contained 1 base not matched to a gene. Germline CDR1 SGHRS, CDR2 YFSETQ. This CDR3 contains 12 residues. CDR3 in DNA: TGCGCCAGCAGCGCAGGGGGCACTGAAGCTTTCTTT. Translating gives CASSAGGTEAFF.

The gene calls are TRBV7-2 and TRBJ1-2, with D hard to call. With 3 bases removed from V and 2 bases from J, the gap between germline ends came to 16 bases. CDR1 is SGHTA and CDR2 is FQGNSA in the germline V gene. The CDR3 loop spans 16 amino acids. CDR3 region: CASSFGDSGRNYGYTF. The CDR3 nucleotides read TGTGCCAGCAGCTTCGGCGATTCTGGGAGGAACTATGGCTACACCTTC.

The V and J genes are TRBV19 and TRBJ2-5, with 7 positions matching TRBD2. The germline V gene has CDR1 LNHDA and CDR2 SQIVND (reference sequence). V gave up 0 bases and J gave up 5 bases; unmatched junction bases: 6. The CDR3 covers 15 residues. The chain's CDR3 is CASSIDRGRVETQYF. The DNA for the CDR3 is TGTGCCAGTAGTATAGATCGAGGGAGGGTGGAGACCCAGTACTTC.

Of note for this clone: One end of the junction does not line up with germline, which may come from a read error. This chain joins TRBV5-1 and TRBJ2-7; TRBD2 matches at 12 bases. Germline CDR1 and CDR2: SGHRS and YFSETQ. The CDR3 totals 18 residues. Here the CDR3 DNA reads TGTGCCAGCAGCTTTGGGTTCTCTAGCGGGAGGGAAGCGGGCGAGCAGTACTTC. Translating gives CASSFGFSSGREAGEQYF.

The rearrangement links TRBV28 to TRBJ2-5, with D possibly being TRBD1 (6 bases). This CDR3 has 12 residues. Germline V lookup: CDR1 MDHEN, CDR2 SYDVKM. Trimming pared 9 bases from V and 5 bases from J, leaving 13 bases between. Here the CDR3 DNA reads TGTGCCAGTGGGGGACAAGAGGAGACCCAGTACTTC. Translation gives CASGGQEETQYF.

This chain joins TRBV18 and TRBJ1-6; D gene unclear. CDR1 is KGHSH, CDR2 LQKENI, per germline. Trimming took 4 bases from V and 8 from J, leaving 21 bases between them. The CDR3 runs to 17 residues. Here the CDR3 reads CASSLKLPGRSDSPLHF. The CDR3 coding sequence is TGTGCCAGCTCACTGAAACTTCCCGGGAGGTCGGATTCACCCCTCCACTTT.

The J gene is TRBJ2-1, the V gene TRBV5-1; TRBD2 matches at 9 bases. The V segment lost 0 bases and the J segment 1 base; nucleotides outside the gene matches: 2. This CDR3 contains 16 residues. The germline V gene has CDR1 SGHRS and CDR2 YFSETQ. The CDR3 DNA sequence: TGCGCCAGCAGCTTGGCTAGCGGGATTTCCTACAATGAGCAGTTCTTC. Translating it yields CASSLASGISYNEQFF.

This chain connects TRBV5-8 to TRBJ2-7; D is uncertain. The CDR3 spans 11 residues. Looked up from germline, CDR1 is SGHTS and CDR2 is YDEGEE. V was shortened by 1 base and J by 6 bases, with 5 bases between the two germline ends. The CDR3 loop reads CASSLRLEQYF. The CDR3 DNA follows: TGTGCCAGCAGCTTGCGTCTCGAGCAGTACTTC.

V gene TRBV9 combines with J gene TRBJ2-1; 8 nucleotides line up with TRBD2. The J segment lost 4 bases and the V segment lost 4 bases, leaving 7 bases of the junction unmatched. CDR1 and CDR2 (germline): SGDLS, YYNGEE. This CDR3 region has 15 residues. The CDR3 protein is CASSLGSGGYNEQFF. CDR3 coding DNA: TGTGCCAGCAGCCTGGGGAGCGGGGGATACAATGAGCAGTTCTTC.

This chain joins TRBV7-8 and TRBJ2-3; D might be TRBD2 (5 bases). The CDR3 has 14 amino acids. Looked up from germline, CDR1 is SGHVS and CDR2 is FQNEAQ. The ends were cut back, 6 bases at V and 0 bases at J, with 10 bases in the middle. The CDR3 DNA follows: TGTGCCAGCAGTTGGGAGATTAGCACAGATACGCAGTATTTT. This codes for CASSWEISTDTQYF.

A word on this clone: Germline is not matched at one junction end, which may reflect a read error. This chain uses TRBV5-1 with TRBJ2-5; no clear D gene. The CDR3 has 15 residues. Germline V gene data show CDR1 as SGHRS and CDR2 as YFSETQ. CDR3 in DNA: TGTGCCAGCAGCTTGTCTCCCACCCAGCAAGAGACCCAGTACTTC. This translates into CASSLSPTQQETQYF.

The chain joins TRBV23-1 to TRBJ2-1; maybe TRBD1 (5 bases). TRBV23-1 is identified as an open reading frame with a role that is uncertain. The CDR3 is made up of 17 amino acids. The V end lost 0 bases, the J end lost 3 bases, and 15 bases lay between the germline ends. As DNA, the CDR3 is TGCGCCAGCAGTCAATCACCCAGGGAAAGTTGCTACAATGAGCAGTTCTTC. As protein: CASSQSPRESCYNEQFF.

The chain links TRBV9 to TRBJ1-2, with 8 bases fitting TRBD1. Per the germline V gene, CDR1 is SGDLS and CDR2 is YYNGEE. CDR3 length: 13 residues. Losses at the gene ends were 2 bases for V and 4 bases for J; bases not matched to a gene: 1. The DNA of the CDR3 is TGTGCCAGCAGCGTGACAGGGGTCTATGGCTACACCTTC. Translated: CASSVTGVYGYTF.

The J gene is TRBJ1-1, the V gene TRBV5-8, with D possibly being TRBD1 (5 bases). The germline CDR1 and CDR2 sequences are SGHTS and YDEGEE. V was pared by 0 bases and J by 2 bases, with 14 bases between. CDR3 length: 16 residues. The CDR3 here is CASSLGVGLQNTEAFF. In DNA, the CDR3 is TGTGCCAGCAGCTTGGGGGTGGGGCTCCAAAACACTGAAGCTTTCTTT.

The CDR3 protein is CASSYWGGGDGYTF. Here the CDR3 DNA reads TGTGCCAGCAGTTACTGGGGCGGGGGAGATGGCTACACCTTC. V usage is TRBV6-5 and J usage is TRBJ1-2, with D maybe TRBD1 (5 bases). Germline CDR1 is MNHEY and CDR2 is SVGAGI. This CDR3 is built from 14 residues. The V gene lost 1 base and the J gene lost 6 bases, with 12 bases spanning the gap.

The rearrangement joins TRBV7-3 to TRBJ2-1; TRBD2 aligns across 11 bases. Per germline, CDR1 SGHTA and CDR2 FQGTGA. Unmatched junction bases numbered 7, after V lost 0 bases and J lost 9 bases. This CDR3 is 16 amino acids long. The CDR3 DNA sequence: TGTGCCAGCAGCTTAACCGCACTAGCGGGAGCATCTGAGCAGTTCTTC. Protein: CASSLTALAGASEQFF.